Listed here are 24 T cell receptor beta chains from one sample, sequenced in a study of post-analysis software for immune sequencing data. Study conclusions and caveats: Comparison of patients with controls showed about 5 TRBV segments more frequent in patients, TRBV5-6, TRBV5-1 and TRBV20-1 among them.

Their target antigens are unknown. Unique molecular identifiers were present in the TCR beta cDNA libraries. TCRdb re-called the PCR reads through MiXCR, storing one row per CDR3 protein. This sample has about 770,000 distinct CDR3 sequences; roughly 46% occur once, and the top ten carry roughly 4.9%. Sequencing was carried out using blood. All receptors derive from a girl aged 10 to 17 with multiple sclerosis.

This chain links TRBV6-2 or TRBV6-3 with TRBJ2-7; D ambiguous. CDR1 and CDR2 from the germline V gene are MNHEY and SVGEGT. Trimming took off 2 bases at V and 0 bases at J, with 11 bases between the two ends. The CDR3 loop spans 15 amino acids. CDR3 in DNA: TGTGCCAGCAGTTACGGCGGCAGCAGCTCCTACGAGCAGTACTTC. As protein: CASSYGGSSSYEQYF.

As DNA, the CDR3 is TGTGCCAGCAGTTCGACAGGGGGAGAAGAGACCCAGTACTTC. Translating gives CASSSTGGEETQYF. The chain combines TRBV12-3 or TRBV12-4 with TRBJ2-5; TRBD1 aligns across 9 bases. The CDR3 loop spans 14 amino acids. The junction had 3 bases not matched to a gene; V was cut back by 4 bases and J by 3 bases.

In DNA form, the CDR3 reads TGTGCCAGCAGCGCCAAGACGGAAAACACTGAAGCTTTCTTT. Amino acid sequence: CASSAKTENTEAFF. The chain employs TRBV7-9 and TRBJ1-1; no clear D gene. V was shortened by 5 bases and J by 2 bases, with 12 bases between the two germline ends. The CDR3 spans 14 residues. CDR1 and CDR2 (germline): SEHNR, FQNEAQ (reference sequence).

The chain uses TRBV6-5 and TRBJ1-2; TRBD1 is a possible D gene (5 bases). The V gene's germline CDR1 is MNHEY and CDR2 SVGAGI. The CDR3 runs to 14 residues. Trimming left V 5 bases short and J 1 base short, with 11 bases between. The DNA for the CDR3 is TGTGCCAGCAGTAGGGTGGGGGGTAACTATGGCTACACCTTC. The encoded protein is CASSRVGGNYGYTF.

This clonotype turned up a few times. V is TRBV12-3 or TRBV12-4 and J is TRBJ2-1; 8 nucleotides agree with TRBD2. CDR3 length equals 16 residues. Germline trimming cut 2 bases from V and 8 bases from J; bases unmatched to any gene: 11. The CDR3 nucleotides are TGTGCCAGCAGTTTACGTTGGAGCGGGAGTGGGGATGAGCAGTTCTTC. Its protein product is CASSLRWSGSGDEQFF.

This clonotype appeared a few times. V and J are TRBV7-9 and TRBJ2-1, with a possible D match to TRBD2 (6 bases). V shed 5 bases and J shed 3 bases, with 14 bases lying between them. The CDR3 loop spans 15 amino acids. Germline assignment: CDR1 SEHNR and CDR2 FQNEAQ (reference sequence). The CDR3 DNA sequence: TGTGCCAGCAGCCCTCACCGGGAGTACTACAATGAGCAGTTCTTC. It encodes CASSPHREYYNEQFF. Drawing the rest from reference TRBV7-9 and TRBJ2-1, the complete variable domain is DTGVSQNPRHKITKRGQNVTFRCDPISEHNRLYWYRQTLGQGPEFLTYFQNEAQLEKSRLLSDRFSAERPKGSFSTLEIQRTEQGDSAMYLCASSPHREYYNEQFFGPGTRLTVL.

The table lists this clonotype with a few counts. The chain has TRBV5-1 and TRBJ2-6; tentatively, D is TRBD1 (6 bases). V lost 5 bases, J lost 6 bases, and 18 bases lay in between. CDR1 and CDR2 (germline): SGHRS, YFSETQ. The CDR3 length is 16 residues. The CDR3 reads CASSSDGQRQANVLTF. CDR3 nucleotides: TGCGCCAGCAGTTCTGATGGACAGCGACAGGCCAACGTCCTGACTTTC.

CDR3 sequence (DNA): TGTGCCAGCACCCCTATCGGGGCTGAAGCTTTCTTT. Translated: CASTPIGAEAFF. The chain links TRBV14 to TRBJ1-1; D uncertain. Germline V gene sequence: CDR1 SGHDN, CDR2 FVKESK. V lost 7 bases and J 6 bases, leaving 12 bases between the germline ends. The CDR3 loop spans 12 amino acids.

The chain joins TRBV10-3 to TRBJ2-4; D might be TRBD2 (6 bases). Gene TRBJ2-5 matches the end of the DNA better, so the J call may be wrong. CDR1 and CDR2 from the germline V gene are ENHRY and SYGVKD. The CDR3 is 14 amino acids. The CDR3 reads CAISVYAGQETQYF. CDR3 in DNA: TGTGCCATCAGTGTTTACGCGGGGCAAGAGACCCAGTACTTC.

This clonotype turned up a few times. The chain joins TRBV11-2 to TRBJ2-3; maybe TRBD2 (5 bases). V lost 5 bases, J lost 6 bases, and 12 bases lay in between. Germline loops: CDR1 SGHAT, CDR2 FQNNGV. This CDR3 has 13 amino acids. The CDR3 nucleotides read TGTGCCAGCAGCGTACTAGAGGTTGATACGCAGTATTTT. Translating gives CASSVLEVDTQYF.

V is TRBV7-8 and J is TRBJ2-1; the match to TRBD2 covers 10 bases. Germline-derived CDR1 and CDR2 are SGHVS and FQNEAQ. With V trimmed by 3 bases and J by 0 bases, 11 bases remained unmatched. The CDR3 spans 19 residues. CDR3: CASSFPAGLAASSYNEQFF. The CDR3 DNA reads TGTGCCAGCAGCTTTCCGGCCGGACTAGCGGCAAGCTCCTACAATGAGCAGTTCTTC. Filled out from reference TRBV7-8 and TRBJ2-1, the complete variable domain reads GAGVSQSPRYKVAKRGQDVALRCDPISGHVSLFWYQQALGQGPEFLTYFQNEAQLDKSGLPSDRFFAERPEGSVSTLKIQRTQQEDSAVYLCASSFPAGLAASSYNEQFFGPGTRLTVL.

This rearrangement joins TRBV7-3 to TRBJ2-6; D ambiguous. Germline lookup yields CDR1 SGHTA and CDR2 FQGTGA. Trimming cost V 5 bases and J 3 bases, with 11 bases left between them. The CDR3 consists of 15 residues. The CDR3 protein is CASSPTLGGANVLTF. The CDR3, as DNA: TGTGCCAGCAGCCCAACGTTGGGTGGGGCCAACGTCCTGACTTTC.

V gene TRBV5-6 combines with J gene TRBJ2-5, with D possibly matching TRBD2 (6 bases). The germline V gene has CDR1 SGHDT and CDR2 YYEEEE. V gave up 2 bases and J gave up 11 bases, with 13 bases separating them. CDR3 length equals 12 residues. The CDR3 is CASSFAPGEQYF. The CDR3 DNA follows: TGTGCCAGCAGCTTCGCCCCGGGGGAGCAGTACTTC.

This clonotype was found a few times. V is TRBV12-3 or TRBV12-4 and J is TRBJ2-5; 7 bases are shared with TRBD1. The CDR3 length is 15 residues. With 7 bases clipped from V and 5 bases from J, the junction kept 13 bases outside the gene matches. Here the CDR3 DNA reads TGTGCCAGCACCCTACGTACAGGGGCGGAGGAGACCCAGTACTTC. Protein product: CASTLRTGAEETQYF.

The rearrangement links TRBV20-1 to TRBJ2-7; D is unclear. V gave up 1 base and J gave up 5 bases, with 12 bases separating them. The CDR3 runs 13 residues. Germline lookup yields CDR1 DFQATT and CDR2 SNEGSKA (reference sequence). Here the CDR3 reads CSARGLVINEQYF. In DNA, the CDR3 is TGCAGTGCTAGAGGCCTAGTTATCAACGAGCAGTACTTC.

J is TRBJ2-1 and V is TRBV6-2 or TRBV6-3; 9 positions match TRBD2. Germline CDR1 and CDR2: MNHEY and SVGEGT. J gave up 6 bases and V 5 bases, and 5 bases lay outside the gene matches. The CDR3 totals 14 residues. The CDR3 region is CASSRPSGINEQFF. The CDR3 nucleotides read TGTGCCAGCAGTAGGCCTAGCGGGATCAATGAGCAGTTCTTC.

The V gene is TRBV7-9, the J gene TRBJ2-1, with a weak D call TRBD2 (5 bases). Trimming stripped 3 bases from V and 7 bases from J, with 13 bases between. This CDR3 comprises 14 residues. CDR1 SEHNR and CDR2 FQNEAQ come from the germline V gene (reference sequence). DNA of the CDR3: TGTGCCAGCAGCTTTCGGGGTATGAGGAATGAGCAGTTCTTC. Translation gives CASSFRGMRNEQFF. The whole variable domain, remainder taken from reference TRBV7-9 and TRBJ2-1, is DTGVSQNPRHKITKRGQNVTFRCDPISEHNRLYWYRQTLGQGPEFLTYFQNEAQLEKSRLLSDRFSAERPKGSFSTLEIQRTEQGDSAMYLCASSFRGMRNEQFFGPGTRLTVL.

The rearrangement joins TRBV12-3 or TRBV12-4 to TRBJ2-2; D tentatively fits TRBD1 or TRBD2 (5 bases each). V lost 7 bases and J 8 bases, leaving 14 bases between the germline ends. This CDR3 has 13 amino acids. CDR3 DNA: TGTGCCAGCACCGTAATGGGGACGGGGGAGCTGTTTTTT. Translation gives CASTVMGTGELFF.

The genes are TRBV20-1 and TRBJ2-1; 8 bases are a match to TRBD1. CDR3 size: 15 residues. In germline, CDR1 is DFQATT, CDR2 SNEGSKA (reference sequence). V lost 0 bases to trimming and J lost 10 bases; unmatched junction nucleotides: 11. CDR3 sequence: CSARDSRGLLSEQFF. The CDR3 DNA sequence: TGCAGTGCTAGAGATAGCAGGGGGCTCCTCAGCGAGCAGTTCTTC.

This clonotype was recorded a few times. Here the CDR3 reads CSVVGAYNEQFF. The CDR3 DNA reads TGCAGCGTTGTTGGGGCCTACAATGAGCAGTTCTTC. The V call is TRBV29-1, the J call TRBJ2-1; no reliable D call. Germline V gene lookup returns CDR1 SQVTM and CDR2 ANQGSEA. This CDR3 is built from 12 residues. V lost 4 bases, J lost 2 bases, and 6 bases lay in between.

The gene calls are TRBV15 and TRBJ1-1; 8 bases match TRBD1. V trimming: 0 bases; J trimming: 6 bases; junction bases outside the gene matches: 6. From germline, CDR1 is LNHNV and CDR2 YYDKDF (reference sequence). The CDR3 has 15 residues. The DNA of the CDR3 is TGTGCCACCAGCAGAGATCCCCAGGGGGCTCCTGAAGCTTTCTTT. This sequence encodes CATSRDPQGAPEAFF.

The J gene is TRBJ2-7, the V gene TRBV11-2; tentative D call: TRBD2 (6 bases). This CDR3 is 15 amino acids long. V was shortened by 5 bases and J by 7 bases, with 21 bases between the two germline ends. Germline-derived CDR1 and CDR2 are SGHAT and FQNNGV. The CDR3 spells CASSVTGTPGGEQYF. The CDR3, as DNA: TGTGCCAGCAGCGTAACCGGGACTCCAGGAGGAGAGCAGTACTTC.

The chain joins TRBV20-1 to TRBJ2-5, with TRBD1 matching over 7 bases. J was trimmed by 11 bases and V by 1 base; bases with no gene match: 13. The germline V gene has CDR1 DFQATT and CDR2 SNEGSKA (reference sequence). CDR3 size: 14 residues. The CDR3 DNA reads TGCAGTGCTAGAGGAATAACAGGGGTCGATGAGCAGTACTTC. Its protein is CSARGITGVDEQYF.

V usage is TRBV29-1 and J usage is TRBJ1-2, with a weak D call TRBD1 (5 bases). CDR1 SQVTM and CDR2 ANQGSEA come from the germline V gene. The CDR3 is 11 amino acids. Trimming shortened V by 7 bases and J by 8 bases, and 14 bases separated the two germline ends. In nucleotides, the CDR3 is TGCAGCGCCGTGTCAGGGAGGGGCTACACCTTC. It translates to CSAVSGRGYTF.